The entry that follows covers one TCR beta chain sequence. Antigen unknown. This sample was included in a study of T cell responses to AZD1222 COVID-19 vaccine. Study in general: Second-dose recipients at about 4 or about 12 weeks were treated as one pooled group. Study-wide results and limits: It should be noted that donors were predominantly white British and more often female, and clonal diversity was possibly underestimated. Recipients of AZD1222 seropositive at baseline numbered only 5 to 7.

TCRdb's table, derived via immunoSEQ multiplex PCR, lists solely in-frame clones and lacks some. The data hold tens of thousands of clones, with approximately 80% observed a single time. From germline, CDR1 is MDHEN and CDR2 SYDVKM. This CDR3 is 15 amino acids long. V gave up 6 bases and J gave up 0 bases; unmatched junction bases: 3. The chain joins TRBV28 to TRBJ1-5; 9 bases map to TRBD1. The source is an adult in good health. Sample: peripheral blood, taken on day 0 of AZD1222 vaccination. The CDR3 sequence: CASRKTGGSNQPQHF. In nucleotides, the CDR3 is TGTGCCAGCAGGAAGACAGGGGGTAGCAATCAGCCCCAGCATTTT.